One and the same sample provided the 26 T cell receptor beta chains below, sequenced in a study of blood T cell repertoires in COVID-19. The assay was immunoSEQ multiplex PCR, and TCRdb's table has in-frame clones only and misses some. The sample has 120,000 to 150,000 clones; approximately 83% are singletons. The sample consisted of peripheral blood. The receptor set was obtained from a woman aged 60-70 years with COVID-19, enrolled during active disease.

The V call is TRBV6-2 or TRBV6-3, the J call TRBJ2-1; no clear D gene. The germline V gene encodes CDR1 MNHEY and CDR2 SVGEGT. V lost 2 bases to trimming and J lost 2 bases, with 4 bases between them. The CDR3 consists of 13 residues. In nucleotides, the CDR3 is TGTGCCAGCAGTTACGAGACCTACAATGAGCAGTTCTTC. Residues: CASSYETYNEQFF.

DNA for the CDR3: TGTGCCAGCGCGGGAGGGACTAGCACAGATACGCAGTATTTT. Protein product: CASAGGTSTDTQYF. The chain employs TRBV9 and TRBJ2-3; 9 bases line up with TRBD2. From germline, CDR1 is SGDLS and CDR2 YYNGEE. This CDR3 is 14 amino acids long. Trimming removed 7 bases from V and 0 bases from J; junction bases left unmatched: 3.

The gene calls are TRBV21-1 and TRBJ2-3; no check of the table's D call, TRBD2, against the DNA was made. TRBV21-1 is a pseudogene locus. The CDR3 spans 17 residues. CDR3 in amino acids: CAPLPSGGLRGTDTQYF. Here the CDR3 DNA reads TGTGCCCCCCTACCTAGCGGGGGGCTTCGCGGCACAGATACGCAGTATTTT.

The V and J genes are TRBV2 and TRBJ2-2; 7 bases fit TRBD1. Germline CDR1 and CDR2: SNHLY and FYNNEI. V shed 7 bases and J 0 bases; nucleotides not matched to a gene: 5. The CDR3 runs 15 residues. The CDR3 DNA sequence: TGTGCCAGCACCCGAGGGACAGCGAACACCGGGGAGCTGTTTTTT. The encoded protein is CASTRGTANTGELFF.

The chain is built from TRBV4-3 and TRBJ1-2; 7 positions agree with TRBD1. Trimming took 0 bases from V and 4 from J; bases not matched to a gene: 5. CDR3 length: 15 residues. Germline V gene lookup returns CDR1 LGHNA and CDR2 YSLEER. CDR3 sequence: CASSQEQGPGYGYTF. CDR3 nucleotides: TGCGCCAGCAGCCAAGAACAGGGGCCGGGCTATGGCTACACCTTC.

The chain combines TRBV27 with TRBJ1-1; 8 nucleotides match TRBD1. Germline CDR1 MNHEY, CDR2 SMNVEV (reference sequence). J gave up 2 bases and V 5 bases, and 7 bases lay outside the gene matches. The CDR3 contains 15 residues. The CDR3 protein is CASSPRQGLNTEAFF. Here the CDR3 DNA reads TGTGCCAGCAGTCCAAGACAGGGGCTAAACACTGAAGCTTTCTTT.

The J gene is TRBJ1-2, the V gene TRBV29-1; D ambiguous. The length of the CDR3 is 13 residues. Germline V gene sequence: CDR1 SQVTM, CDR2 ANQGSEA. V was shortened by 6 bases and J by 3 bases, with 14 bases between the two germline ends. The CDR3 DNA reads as TGCAGCGTCCGGAAGAGGTTAGACTATGGCTACACCTTC. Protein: CSVRKRLDYGYTF.

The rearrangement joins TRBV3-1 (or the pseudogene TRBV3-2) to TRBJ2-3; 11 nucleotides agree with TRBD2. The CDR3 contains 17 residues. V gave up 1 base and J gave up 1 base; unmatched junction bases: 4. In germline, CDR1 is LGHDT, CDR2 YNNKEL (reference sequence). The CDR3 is CASSQVSLAGGTDTQYF. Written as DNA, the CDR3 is TGTGCCAGCAGCCAAGTGTCACTAGCGGGGGGCACAGATACGCAGTATTTT.

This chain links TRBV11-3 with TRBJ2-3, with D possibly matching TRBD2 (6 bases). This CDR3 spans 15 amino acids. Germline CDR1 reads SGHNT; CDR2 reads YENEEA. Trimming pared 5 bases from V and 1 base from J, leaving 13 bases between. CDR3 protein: CASSAGLAGTDTQYF. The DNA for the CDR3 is TGTGCCAGCAGCGCGGGACTGGCTGGCACAGATACGCAGTATTTT. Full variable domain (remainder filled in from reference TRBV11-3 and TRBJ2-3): EAGVVQSPRYKIIEKKQPVAFWCNPISGHNTLYWYLQNLGQGPELLIRYENEEAVDDSQLPKDRFSAERLKGVDSTLKIQPAELGDSAVYLCASSAGLAGTDTQYFGPGTRLTVL.

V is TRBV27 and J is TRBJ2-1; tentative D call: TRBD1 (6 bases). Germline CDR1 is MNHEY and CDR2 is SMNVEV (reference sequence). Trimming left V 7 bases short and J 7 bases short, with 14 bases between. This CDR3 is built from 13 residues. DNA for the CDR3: TGTGCCAGCATGACCGGGACATTTAATGAGCAGTTCTTC. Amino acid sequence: CASMTGTFNEQFF.

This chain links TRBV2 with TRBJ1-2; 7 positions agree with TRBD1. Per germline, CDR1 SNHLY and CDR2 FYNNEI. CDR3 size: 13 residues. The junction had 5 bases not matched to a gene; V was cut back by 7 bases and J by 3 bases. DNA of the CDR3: TGTGCCAGCATCAGGGGGAGAGACTATGGCTACACCTTC. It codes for CASIRGRDYGYTF.

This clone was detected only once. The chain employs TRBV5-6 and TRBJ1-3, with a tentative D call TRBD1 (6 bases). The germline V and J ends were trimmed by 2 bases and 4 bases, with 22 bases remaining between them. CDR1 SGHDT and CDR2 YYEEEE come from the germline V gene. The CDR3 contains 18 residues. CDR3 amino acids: CASSFGIKTGAAGNTIYF. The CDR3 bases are TGTGCCAGCAGCTTTGGGATCAAGACAGGTGCCGCCGGAAACACCATATATTTT. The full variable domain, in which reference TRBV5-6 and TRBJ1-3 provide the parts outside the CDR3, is DAGVTQSPTHLIKTRGQQVTLRCSPKSGHDTVSWYQQALGQGPQFIFQYYEEEERQRGNFPDRFSGHQFPNYSSELNVNALLLGDSALYLCASSFGIKTGAAGNTIYFGEGSWLTVV.

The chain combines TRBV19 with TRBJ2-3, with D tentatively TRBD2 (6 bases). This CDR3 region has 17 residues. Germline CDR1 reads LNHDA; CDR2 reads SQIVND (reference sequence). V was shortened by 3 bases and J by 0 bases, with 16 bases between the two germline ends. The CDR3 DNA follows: TGTGCCAGTAGTATCCCCCCGGGGCGGGGTAGCACAGATACGCAGTATTTT. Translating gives CASSIPPGRGSTDTQYF.

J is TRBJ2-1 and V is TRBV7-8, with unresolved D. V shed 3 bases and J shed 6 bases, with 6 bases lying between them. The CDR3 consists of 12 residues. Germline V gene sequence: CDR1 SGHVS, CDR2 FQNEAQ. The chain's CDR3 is CASSFRTNEQFF. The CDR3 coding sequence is TGTGCCAGCAGCTTTAGAACCAATGAGCAGTTCTTC.

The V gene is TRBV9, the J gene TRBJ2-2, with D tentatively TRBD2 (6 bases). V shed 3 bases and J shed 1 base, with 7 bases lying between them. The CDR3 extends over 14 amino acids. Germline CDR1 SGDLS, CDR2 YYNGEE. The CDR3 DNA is TGTGCCAGCAGCGGGGGGGTGAACACCGGGGAGCTGTTTTTT. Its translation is CASSGGVNTGELFF.

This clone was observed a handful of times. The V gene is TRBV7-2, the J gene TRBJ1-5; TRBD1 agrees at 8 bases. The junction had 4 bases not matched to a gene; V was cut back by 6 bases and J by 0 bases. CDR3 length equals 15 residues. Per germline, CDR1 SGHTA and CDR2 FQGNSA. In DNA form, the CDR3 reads TGTGCCAGCAGTCTACAGGGGGGTAGCAATCAGCCCCAGCATTTT. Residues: CASSLQGGSNQPQHF.

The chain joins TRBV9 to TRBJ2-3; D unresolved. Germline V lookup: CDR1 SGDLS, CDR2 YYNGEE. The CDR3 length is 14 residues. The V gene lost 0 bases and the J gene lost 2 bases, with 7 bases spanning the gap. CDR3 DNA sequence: TGTGCCAGCAGCGTAGACAGAGCCACAGATACGCAGTATTTT. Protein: CASSVDRATDTQYF.

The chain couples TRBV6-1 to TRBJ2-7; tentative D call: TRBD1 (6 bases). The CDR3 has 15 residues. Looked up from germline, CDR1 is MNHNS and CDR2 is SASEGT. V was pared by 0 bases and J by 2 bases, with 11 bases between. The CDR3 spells CASSEAARGPYEQYF. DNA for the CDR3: TGTGCCAGCAGTGAAGCGGCCAGGGGACCCTACGAGCAGTACTTC.

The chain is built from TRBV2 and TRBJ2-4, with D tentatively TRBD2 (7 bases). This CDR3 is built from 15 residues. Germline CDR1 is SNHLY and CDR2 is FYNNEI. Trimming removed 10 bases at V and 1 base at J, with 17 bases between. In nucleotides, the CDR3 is TGTGCCACCCTGGGGGGGAGGGGGGCCAAAAACATTCAGTACTTC. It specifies CATLGGRGAKNIQYF.

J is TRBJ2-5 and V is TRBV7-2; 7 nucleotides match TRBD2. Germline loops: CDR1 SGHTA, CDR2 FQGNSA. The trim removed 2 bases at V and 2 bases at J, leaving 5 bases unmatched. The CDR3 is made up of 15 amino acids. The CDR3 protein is CASSLSRGGQETQYF. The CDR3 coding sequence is TGTGCCAGCAGCTTAAGCCGGGGAGGGCAAGAGACCCAGTACTTC.

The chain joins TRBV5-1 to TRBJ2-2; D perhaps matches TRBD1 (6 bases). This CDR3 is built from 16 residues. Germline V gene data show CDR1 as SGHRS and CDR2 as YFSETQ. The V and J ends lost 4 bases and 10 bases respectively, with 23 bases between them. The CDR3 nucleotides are TGCGCCAGCAGCCCGAGGGTTTCTCAGGGGCCCGTGGAGCTGTTTTTT. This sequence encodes CASSPRVSQGPVELFF. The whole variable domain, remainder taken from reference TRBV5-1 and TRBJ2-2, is KAGVTQTPRYLIKTRGQQVTLSCSPISGHRSVSWYQQTPGQGLQFLFEYFSETQRNKGNFPGRFSGRQFSNSRSEMNVSTLELGDSALYLCASSPRVSQGPVELFFGEGSRLTVL.

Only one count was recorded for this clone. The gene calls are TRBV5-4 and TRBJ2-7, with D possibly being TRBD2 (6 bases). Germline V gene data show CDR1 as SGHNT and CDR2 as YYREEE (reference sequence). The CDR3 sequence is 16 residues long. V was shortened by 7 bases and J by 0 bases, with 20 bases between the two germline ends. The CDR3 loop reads CASGLTGLDYSYEQYF. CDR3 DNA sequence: TGTGCCAGCGGACTTACGGGGCTGGACTACTCCTACGAGCAGTACTTC. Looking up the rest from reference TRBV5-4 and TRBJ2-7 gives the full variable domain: ETGVTQSPTHLIKTRGQQVTLRCSSQSGHNTVSWYQQALGQGPQFIFQYYREEENGRGNFPPRFSGLQFPNYSSELNVNALELDDSALYLCASGLTGLDYSYEQYFGPGTRLTVT.

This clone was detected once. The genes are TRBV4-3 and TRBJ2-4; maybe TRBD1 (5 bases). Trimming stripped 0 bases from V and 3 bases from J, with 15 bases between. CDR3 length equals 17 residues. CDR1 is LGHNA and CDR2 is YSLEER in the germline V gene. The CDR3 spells CASSQEGEAGRKNIQYF. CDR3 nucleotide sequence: TGCGCCAGCAGCCAAGAAGGGGAAGCAGGACGCAAAAACATTCAGTACTTC.

The chain's CDR3 is CASSQGKGNQPQHF. CDR3 in DNA: TGTGCCAGCAGTCAGGGGAAGGGCAATCAGCCCCAGCATTTT. The chain joins TRBV6-2 or TRBV6-3 to TRBJ1-5; possible D gene TRBD1, 6 bases. The CDR3 runs 14 residues. The ends were cut back, 5 bases at V and 2 bases at J, with 10 bases in the middle. The germline CDR1 and CDR2 sequences are MNHEY and SVGEGT.

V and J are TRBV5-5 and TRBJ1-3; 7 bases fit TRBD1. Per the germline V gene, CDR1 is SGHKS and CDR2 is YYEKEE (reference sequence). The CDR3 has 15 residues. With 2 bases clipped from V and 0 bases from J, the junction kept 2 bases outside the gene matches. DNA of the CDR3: TGTGCCAGCAGCTTCAGGGGGTCCTCTGGAAACACCATATATTTT. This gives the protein CASSFRGSSGNTIYF.

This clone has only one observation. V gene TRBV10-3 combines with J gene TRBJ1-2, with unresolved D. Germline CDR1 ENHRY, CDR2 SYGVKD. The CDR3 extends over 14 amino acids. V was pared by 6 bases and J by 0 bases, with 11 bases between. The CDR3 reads CAISRAPSNYGYTF. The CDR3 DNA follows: TGTGCCATCAGCCGAGCCCCTTCTAACTATGGCTACACCTTC.